This T cell receptor beta chain was retrieved from a study of T cells expressing NK-cell markers. Across the study: HCMV seropositivity characterized most of the eight sequenced donors, and seronegativity one.

The study's findings and limits: The dominant NKG2C+ clonotypes represented about 1.0-8% of CD8+ T cells in over 5 donors. A few of the donors also had these clonotypes leading their CD3+CD56-NKG2C+ fraction.

Researchers built TCR beta cDNA using 5'RACE template switching with UMIs. TCRdb re-called the 5' RACE reads; every CDR3 protein appears as one record, without DNA. This sample's table reports about 540,000 distinct CDR3 sequences. The CDR3 has 14 residues. Regarding this clonotype: As yet, its antigen is unknown.

The V and J genes are TRBV12-3 or TRBV12-4 and TRBJ2-3; TCRdb's D gene call, TRBD2, goes unchecked for lack of DNA. The receptor was derived from a man aged 18 to 29 in good health. The specimen sequenced was blood T cells: a sorted CD56 or NKG2C T cell subset, CD4+ or CD8+ T cells, or bulk PBMC T cells (not recorded which). The CDR3 loop is CASIEGEAPDTQYF.